The sequence of this TCR beta chain was determined in a study of T cell changes during pregnancy in multiple sclerosis. Produced via immunoSEQ multiplex PCR; TCRdb's table is partial and in-frame only. In the table there are 90,000 to 95,000 clones, around 93% of which are singletons. The CDR3 has 19 amino acids. V gave up 0 bases and J gave up 6 bases, with 27 bases separating them. CDR1 is SGHDN and CDR2 is FVKESK in the germline V gene. The chain has TRBV14 and TRBJ2-7; maybe TRBD2 (5 bases). The receptor was isolated from a female donor with multiple sclerosis, enrolled in a pregnancy study. The source was peripheral blood, collected in the third trimester of pregnancy. The CDR3, as DNA: TGTGCCAGCAGCCAAGATGCCTATGCGTCAGGACTCGCCTCTCGCGAGCAGTACTTC. Translating it yields CASSQDAYASGLASREQYF. Using reference TRBV14 and TRBJ2-7 for the parts outside the CDR3, the full variable domain is EAGVTQFPSHSVIEKGQTVTLRCDPISGHDNLYWYRRVMGKEIKFLLHFVKESKQDESGMPNNRFLAERTGGTYSTLKVQPAELEDSGVYFCASSQDAYASGLASREQYFGPGTRLTVT.